This T cell receptor (beta chain) is drawn from a study of shared clonotypes between healthy human individuals. Study summary: CD8 memory received one plate per donor, CD8 naive two, CD4 memory three and CD4 naive three.

The CDR3 consists of 18 residues. With 4 bases removed from V and 4 bases from J, the gap between germline ends came to 23 bases. Looked up from germline, CDR1 is LGHNA and CDR2 is YSLEER. Sequencing was performed with immunoSEQ multiplex PCR; in TCRdb, only in-frame clones are kept and a portion is missing. The table lists around 2.3 million clones, approximately 94% of them singletons, with less than 0.15% in the top ten. This clonotype was obtained from a man younger than 35 in good health. The V call is TRBV4-3, the J call TRBJ2-1; the D gene is possibly TRBD2 (6 bases). Source material: naive CD4+ T cells sorted from blood. Subset specified: CD45RA+ positively selected. The DNA of the CDR3 is TGCGCCAGCAGCCCAGCATACCTTCGACTAGAAACTTACAATGAGCAGTTCTTC. The encoded protein is CASSPAYLRLETYNEQFF.